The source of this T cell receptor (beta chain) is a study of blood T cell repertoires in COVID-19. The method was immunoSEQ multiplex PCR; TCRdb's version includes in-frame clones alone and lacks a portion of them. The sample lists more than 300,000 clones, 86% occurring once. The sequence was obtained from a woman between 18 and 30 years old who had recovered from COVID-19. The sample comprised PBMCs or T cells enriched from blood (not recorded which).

The CDR3: CASTEGVSGELFF. For the CDR3, the DNA is TGTGCCAGCACCGAGGGAGTGTCCGGGGAGCTGTTTTTT. V gene TRBV28 combines with J gene TRBJ2-2, with D maybe TRBD2 (5 bases). CDR1 MDHEN and CDR2 SYDVKM come from the germline V gene. The CDR3 length is 13 residues. Trimming stripped 7 bases from V and 6 bases from J, with 12 bases between.